This T cell receptor (beta chain) emerged from a study of T cells in localized non-small cell lung cancer. The CDR3 is 18 amino acids. V was clipped by 3 bases and J by 5 bases; unmatched bases: 15. Germline V gene sequence: CDR1 SEHNR, CDR2 FQNEAQ (reference sequence). Using immunoSEQ multiplex PCR, the repertoire was profiled, and TCRdb retains in-frame clones only, with some absent. Of some 30,000 clones listed, 85% to 90% are singletons. General study results and limits: Within adjacent lung there appeared a median approximately 57 of the top 100 tumor clones.

As to this clone: Antigen: not known.

This clonotype originated in a female donor aged 60 or older with stage I lung adenocarcinoma. The rearrangement joins TRBV7-9 to TRBJ2-7; 11 bases line up with TRBD2. The input for sequencing was peripheral blood, taken before any cancer treatment. CDR3 bases: TGTGCCAGCAGCTTGCCCCCATCACTAGCGGGAGTTCGGGACGAGCAGTACTTC. Its protein is CASSLPPSLAGVRDEQYF.